Sequencing of this TCR beta chain was carried out in a study of beta chain features in type 1 diabetes. General study results and limits: Researchers report that Type 1 diabetes patients had moderately but significantly shorter TCRB CDR3s across all four CD4+ subsets. Lower insertion and higher deletion counts appeared at VDJ junctions in type 1 diabetes patients.

This clone has only a few counts. What it recognizes is unknown. Expressed TCRB transcripts were sequenced after all isolated RNA was converted to cDNA. Assay used: immunoSEQ multiplex PCR; TCRdb lists only in-frame clones, some missing. This table holds a few hundred thousand clones, approximately 15% found once. V was cut by 1 base and J by 1 base, with 7 bases left in between. The CDR3 loop spans 14 amino acids. Germline values: CDR1 SGHRS, CDR2 YFSETQ. The rearrangement links TRBV5-1 to TRBJ2-3; D possibly corresponds to TRBD1 (5 bases). Specimen: naive CD4+ T cells from blood. The TCR was taken from a man aged 25-45 years with type 1 diabetes. The CDR3 region is CASSLPTGTDTQYF. In nucleotides, the CDR3 is TGCGCCAGCAGCTTGCCGACAGGCACAGATACGCAGTATTTT.